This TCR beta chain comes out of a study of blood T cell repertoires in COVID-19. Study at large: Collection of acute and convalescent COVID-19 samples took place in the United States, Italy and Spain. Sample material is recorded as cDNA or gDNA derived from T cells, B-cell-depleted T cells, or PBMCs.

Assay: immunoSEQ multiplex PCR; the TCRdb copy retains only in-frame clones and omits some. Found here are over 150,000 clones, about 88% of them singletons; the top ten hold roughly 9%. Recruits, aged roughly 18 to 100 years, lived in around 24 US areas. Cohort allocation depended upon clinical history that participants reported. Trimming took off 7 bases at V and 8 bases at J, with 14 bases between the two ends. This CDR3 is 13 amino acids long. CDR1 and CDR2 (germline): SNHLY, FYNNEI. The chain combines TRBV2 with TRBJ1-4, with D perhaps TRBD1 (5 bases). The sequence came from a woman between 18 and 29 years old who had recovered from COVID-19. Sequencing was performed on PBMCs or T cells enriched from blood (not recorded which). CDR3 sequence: CASTAGTGEKLFF. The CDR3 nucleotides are TGTGCCAGCACGGCAGGGACTGGAGAAAAACTGTTTTTT.